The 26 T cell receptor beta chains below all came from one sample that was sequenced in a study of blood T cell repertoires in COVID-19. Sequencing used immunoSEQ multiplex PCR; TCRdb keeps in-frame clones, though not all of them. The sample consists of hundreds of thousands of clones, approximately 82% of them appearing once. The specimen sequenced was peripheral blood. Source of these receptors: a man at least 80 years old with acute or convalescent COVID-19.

DNA for the CDR3: TGTGCCATCAGTGAGTCCTGGACAGGGAGGGAGGGTGAGCAGTTCTTC. Its protein is CAISESWTGREGEQFF. The rearrangement links TRBV10-3 to TRBJ2-1; maybe TRBD1 (8 bases). The CDR3 runs 16 residues. V shed 0 bases and J shed 9 bases, with 18 bases lying between them. CDR1 ENHRY and CDR2 SYGVKD come from the germline V gene.

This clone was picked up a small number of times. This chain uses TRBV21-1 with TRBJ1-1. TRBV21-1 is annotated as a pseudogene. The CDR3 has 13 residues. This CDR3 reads CARFNGKGTEAFF. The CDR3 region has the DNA TGTGCCAGGTTTAACGGGAAGGGCACTGAAGCTTTCTTT.

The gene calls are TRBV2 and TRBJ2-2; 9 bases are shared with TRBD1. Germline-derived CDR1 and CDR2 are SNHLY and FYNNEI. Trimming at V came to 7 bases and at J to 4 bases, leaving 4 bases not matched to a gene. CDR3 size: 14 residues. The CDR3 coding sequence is TGTGCCAGCACCCGGGACAGGGTCACCGGGGAGCTGTTTTTT. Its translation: CASTRDRVTGELFF.

The CDR3 bases are TGTGCCAGCAGCTTGTCTCTTTCTAACTATGGCTACACCTTC. The encoded protein is CASSLSLSNYGYTF. The chain has TRBV5-5 and TRBJ1-2; no reliable D call. Looked up from germline, CDR1 is SGHKS and CDR2 is YYEKEE (reference sequence). Trimming pared 1 base from V and 0 bases from J, leaving 7 bases between. This CDR3 has 14 amino acids.

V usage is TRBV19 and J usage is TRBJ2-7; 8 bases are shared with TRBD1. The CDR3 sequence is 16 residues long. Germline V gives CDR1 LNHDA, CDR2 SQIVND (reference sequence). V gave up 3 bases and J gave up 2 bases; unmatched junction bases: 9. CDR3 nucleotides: TGTGCCAGTAGTATTGAGGTTGGCAGGGGGCCCTACGAGCAGTACTTC. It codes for CASSIEVGRGPYEQYF.

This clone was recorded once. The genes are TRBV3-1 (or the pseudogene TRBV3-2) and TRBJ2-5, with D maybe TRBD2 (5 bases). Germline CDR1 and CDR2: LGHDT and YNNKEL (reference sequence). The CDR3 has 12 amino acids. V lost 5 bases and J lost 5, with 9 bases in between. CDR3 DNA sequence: TGTGCCAGCAGCTTCCCGGGGGAGACCCAGTACTTC. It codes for CASSFPGETQYF.

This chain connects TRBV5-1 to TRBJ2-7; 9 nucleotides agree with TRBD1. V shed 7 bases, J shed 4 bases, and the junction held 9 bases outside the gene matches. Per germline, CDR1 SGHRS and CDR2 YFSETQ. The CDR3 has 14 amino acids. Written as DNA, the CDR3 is TGCGCCAGCCGTTCCGGGACAGGGACTTACGAGCAGTACTTC. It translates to CASRSGTGTYEQYF. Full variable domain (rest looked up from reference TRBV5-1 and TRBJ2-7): KAGVTQTPRYLIKTRGQQVTLSCSPISGHRSVSWYQQTPGQGLQFLFEYFSETQRNKGNFPGRFSGRQFSNSRSEMNVSTLELGDSALYLCASRSGTGTYEQYFGPGTRLTVT.

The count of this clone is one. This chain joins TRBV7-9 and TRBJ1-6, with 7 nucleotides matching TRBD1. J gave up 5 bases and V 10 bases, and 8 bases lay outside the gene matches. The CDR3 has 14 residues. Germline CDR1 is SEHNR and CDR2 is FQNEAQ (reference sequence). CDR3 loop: CATTTGTDNSPLHF. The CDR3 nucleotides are TGTGCCACCACCACCGGGACAGATAATTCACCCCTCCACTTT.

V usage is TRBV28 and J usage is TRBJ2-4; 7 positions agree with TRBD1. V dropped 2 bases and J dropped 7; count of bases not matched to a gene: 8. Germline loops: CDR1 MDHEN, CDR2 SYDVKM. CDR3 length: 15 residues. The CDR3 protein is CASSLNRRDSNIQYF. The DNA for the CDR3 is TGTGCCAGCAGTTTAAACCGCCGGGACAGTAACATTCAGTACTTC.

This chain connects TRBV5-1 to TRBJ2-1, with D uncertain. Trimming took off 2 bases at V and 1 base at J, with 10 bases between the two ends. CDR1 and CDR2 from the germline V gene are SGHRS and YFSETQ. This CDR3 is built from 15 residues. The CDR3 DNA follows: TGCGCCAGCAGCTTATTACCCGGGTCCTACAATGAGCAGTTCTTC. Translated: CASSLLPGSYNEQFF.

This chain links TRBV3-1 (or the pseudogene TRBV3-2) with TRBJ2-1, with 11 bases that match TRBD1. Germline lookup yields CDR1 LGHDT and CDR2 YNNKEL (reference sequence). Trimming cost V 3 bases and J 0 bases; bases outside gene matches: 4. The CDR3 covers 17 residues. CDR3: CASSHGTGGSSYNEQFF. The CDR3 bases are TGTGCCAGCAGCCACGGGACAGGGGGGTCCTCCTACAATGAGCAGTTCTTC.

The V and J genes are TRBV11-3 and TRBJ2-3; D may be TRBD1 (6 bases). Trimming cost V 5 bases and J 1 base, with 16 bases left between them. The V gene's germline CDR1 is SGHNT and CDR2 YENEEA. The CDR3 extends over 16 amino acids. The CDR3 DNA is TGTGCCAGCAGCCTGACCCAAGGGGGACGCACAGATACGCAGTATTTT. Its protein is CASSLTQGGRTDTQYF. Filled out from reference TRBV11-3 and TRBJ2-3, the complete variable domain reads EAGVVQSPRYKIIEKKQPVAFWCNPISGHNTLYWYLQNLGQGPELLIRYENEEAVDDSQLPKDRFSAERLKGVDSTLKIQPAELGDSAVYLCASSLTQGGRTDTQYFGPGTRLTVL.

The CDR3 DNA reads TGTGCCAGCAGCCCATCAGACAGAGCGGAGACCCAGTACTTC. It specifies CASSPSDRAETQYF. The chain joins TRBV25-1 to TRBJ2-5, with a tentative D call TRBD1 (5 bases). The V end lost 6 bases, the J end lost 5 bases, and 16 bases lay between the germline ends. The germline V gene has CDR1 MGHDK and CDR2 SYGVNS. This CDR3 has 14 amino acids.

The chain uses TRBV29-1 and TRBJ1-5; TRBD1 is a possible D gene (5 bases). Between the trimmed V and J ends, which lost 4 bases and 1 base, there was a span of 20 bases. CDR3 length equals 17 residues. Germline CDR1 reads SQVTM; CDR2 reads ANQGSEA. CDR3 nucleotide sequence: TGCAGCGTTGTGTGGGACTACGTCGGAACGAGCAATCAGCCCCAGCATTTT. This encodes CSVVWDYVGTSNQPQHF.

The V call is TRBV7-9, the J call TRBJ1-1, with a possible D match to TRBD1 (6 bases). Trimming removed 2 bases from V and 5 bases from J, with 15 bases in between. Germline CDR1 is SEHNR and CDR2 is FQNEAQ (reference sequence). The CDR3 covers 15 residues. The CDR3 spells CASSLLTGTLTEAFF. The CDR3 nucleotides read TGTGCCAGCAGCTTATTAACAGGGACACTAACTGAAGCTTTCTTT.

The CDR3 reads CASSPTGGFYEQYF. The CDR3 DNA is TGCGCCAGCAGCCCGACAGGGGGCTTCTACGAGCAGTACTTC. The genes are TRBV5-1 and TRBJ2-7; 10 bases match TRBD1. From germline, CDR1 is SGHRS and CDR2 YFSETQ. The CDR3 totals 14 residues. The V gene end was trimmed by 4 bases and the J gene end by 3 bases; junction bases not matched to a gene: 4.

The chain's CDR3 is CASSIQSDNNYGYTF. In DNA form, the CDR3 reads TGTGCCAGTAGTATTCAGTCAGACAACAATTATGGCTACACCTTC. The chain recombines TRBV19 with TRBJ1-2; no reliable D call. V shed 3 bases and J shed 5 bases, with 16 bases lying between them. From germline, CDR1 is LNHDA and CDR2 SQIVND (reference sequence). This CDR3 region has 15 residues.

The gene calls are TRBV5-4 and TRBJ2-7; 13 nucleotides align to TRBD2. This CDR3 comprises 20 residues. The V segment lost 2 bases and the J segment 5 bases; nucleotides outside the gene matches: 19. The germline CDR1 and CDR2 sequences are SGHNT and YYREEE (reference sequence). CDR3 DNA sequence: TGTGCCAGCAGCTTAGGATTTACGGGACTAGCGGGAAGGGCGACCCACGAGCAGTACTTC. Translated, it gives CASSLGFTGLAGRATHEQYF.

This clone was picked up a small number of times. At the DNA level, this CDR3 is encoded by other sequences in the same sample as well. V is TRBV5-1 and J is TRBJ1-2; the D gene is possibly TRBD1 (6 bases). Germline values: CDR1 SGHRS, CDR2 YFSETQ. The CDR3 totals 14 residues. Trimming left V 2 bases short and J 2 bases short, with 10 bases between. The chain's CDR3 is CASSLTGTNYGYTF. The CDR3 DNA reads TGCGCCAGCAGCTTAACAGGGACCAACTATGGCTACACCTTC.

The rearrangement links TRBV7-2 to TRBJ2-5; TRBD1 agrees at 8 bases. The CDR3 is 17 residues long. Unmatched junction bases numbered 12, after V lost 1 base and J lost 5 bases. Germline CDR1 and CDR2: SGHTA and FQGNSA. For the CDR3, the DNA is TGTGCCAGCAGCTTAGACAGGGGGTTTCGGTATGTTGAGACCCAGTACTTC. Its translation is CASSLDRGFRYVETQYF.

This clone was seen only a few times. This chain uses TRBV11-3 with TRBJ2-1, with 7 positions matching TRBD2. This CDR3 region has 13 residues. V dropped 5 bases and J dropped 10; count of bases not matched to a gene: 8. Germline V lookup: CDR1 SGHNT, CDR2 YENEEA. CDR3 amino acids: CASSRGGAGEQFF. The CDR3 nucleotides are TGTGCCAGCAGCAGAGGCGGAGCGGGAGAGCAGTTCTTC.

CDR3 sequence reads: CASSESGAGANVLTF. In DNA, the CDR3 is TGTGCCAGCAGTGAATCAGGGGCTGGGGCCAACGTCCTGACTTTC. The chain recombines TRBV25-1 with TRBJ2-6; a weak D match, TRBD1 (6 bases). In germline, CDR1 is MGHDK, CDR2 SYGVNS. This CDR3 spans 15 amino acids. V lost 1 base, J lost 2 bases, and 6 bases lay in between.

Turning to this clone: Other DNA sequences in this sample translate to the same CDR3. The CDR3 loop is CASSLGGAETQYF. Here the CDR3 DNA reads TGTGCCAGCAGTTTAGGAGGGGCGGAGACCCAGTACTTC. This chain joins TRBV28 and TRBJ2-5; D perhaps matches TRBD2 (6 bases). This CDR3 has 13 residues. In germline, CDR1 is MDHEN, CDR2 SYDVKM. Trimming took off 2 bases at V and 5 bases at J, with 9 bases between the two ends.

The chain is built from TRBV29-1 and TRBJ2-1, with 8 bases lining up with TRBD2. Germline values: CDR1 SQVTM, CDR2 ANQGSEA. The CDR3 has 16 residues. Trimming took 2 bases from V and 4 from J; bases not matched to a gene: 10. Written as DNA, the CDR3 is TGCAGCGTTGAAAGTGGACTAGCCCATCAATACAATGAGCAGTTCTTC. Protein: CSVESGLAHQYNEQFF.

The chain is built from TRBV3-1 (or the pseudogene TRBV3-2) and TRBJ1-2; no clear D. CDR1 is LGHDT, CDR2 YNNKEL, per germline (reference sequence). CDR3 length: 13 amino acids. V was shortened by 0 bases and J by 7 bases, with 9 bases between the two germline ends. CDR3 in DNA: TGTGCCAGCAGCCAAGACGAAGGCGGTGGCTACACCTTC. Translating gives CASSQDEGGGYTF.

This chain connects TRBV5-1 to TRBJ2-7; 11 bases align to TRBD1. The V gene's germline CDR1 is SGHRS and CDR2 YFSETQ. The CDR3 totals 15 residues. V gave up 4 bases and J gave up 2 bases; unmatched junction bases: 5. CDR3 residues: CASSLRTGGPYEQYF. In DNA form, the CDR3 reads TGCGCCAGCAGCCTAAGGACAGGGGGCCCCTACGAGCAGTACTTC.